Given below is one T cell receptor beta chain in context. What it binds is not known. Amplified TCR beta CDR3 regions came from RNA transcripts. TCR CDR3 regions were first amplified by RT-PCR with HTBI primers. In TCRdb, the multiplex PCR reads were re-called with MiXCR into one record per CDR3 protein. The sample lists roughly 560,000 distinct CDR3 sequences, approximately 15% occurring once. The data are from a study of T cells in Graves' hyperthyroidism and ophthalmopathy. On the study more broadly: Staff took peripheral blood when the initial diagnosis was made, before any treatment began.

Ophthalmopathy cases scored 3 or more on the Clinical Activity Score and 4 or more on NOSPECS grade, with duration below 3 months. Diagnostic assessment was based on clinical symptoms, serum thyroxine and TRAb, thyroid ultrasound and orbital computed tomography. Findings and caveats of the study: Ophthalmopathy got predicted by the model a median around six months before its onset.

The sequence derives from a woman in her forties with Graves' ophthalmopathy. Sequencing was done on a sample of blood.

The CDR3 coding sequence is TGCGCCAGCAGCTCACTAGCGGGAGAAGCGGGAACCGGGGAGCTGTTTTTT. This gives the protein CASSSLAGEAGTGELFF. The rearrangement joins TRBV5-1 to TRBJ2-2, with 11 bases aligning to TRBD2. In germline, CDR1 is SGHRS, CDR2 YFSETQ. The V gene end was trimmed by 3 bases and the J gene end by 5 bases; junction bases not matched to a gene: 9. CDR3 length: 17 residues.